The 22 T cell receptor beta chains in this list originate from one sample, sequenced in a study of blood T cell repertoires in COVID-19. TCRdb's copy holds only in-frame clones and misses some; the assay was immunoSEQ multiplex PCR. The sample lists around 300,000 clones; about 88% were seen once. Sequences were obtained from PBMCs or T cells enriched from blood (not recorded which). The receptor set was obtained from an older woman in a cohort exposed to, infected with or recovered from COVID-19 (not recorded which).

The chain employs TRBV5-4 and TRBJ2-1, with TRBD2 identical over 7 bases. CDR1 is SGHNT and CDR2 is YYREEE in the germline V gene (reference sequence). The V and J ends lost 0 bases and 0 bases, in that order; junction bases with no gene match: 6. The CDR3 extends over 17 amino acids. In nucleotides, the CDR3 is TGTGCCAGCAGCTTGGCCATGGCGGGGGTCTCCTACAATGAGCAGTTCTTC. This translates into CASSLAMAGVSYNEQFF.

This rearrangement joins TRBV19 to TRBJ1-1, with 10 positions matching TRBD1. The CDR3 runs to 14 residues. Germline CDR1 and CDR2: LNHDA and SQIVND (reference sequence). The trim removed 5 bases at V and 5 bases at J, leaving 5 bases unmatched. CDR3: CASSYWTGGTEAFF. The CDR3 coding sequence is TGTGCCAGTAGTTACTGGACAGGGGGAACTGAAGCTTTCTTT.

V and J are TRBV6-2 or TRBV6-3 and TRBJ2-7, with D unclear. CDR3 length equals 17 residues. Between the trimmed V and J ends, which lost 2 bases and 4 bases, there was a span of 21 bases. CDR1 is MNHEY and CDR2 is SVGEGT in the germline V gene. CDR3 residues: CASSYVQHGPFPYEQYF. The CDR3, as DNA: TGTGCCAGCAGTTACGTACAGCACGGCCCTTTCCCTTACGAGCAGTACTTC.

The rearrangement uses TRBV3-1 (or the pseudogene TRBV3-2) and TRBJ2-7; 11 bases line up with TRBD2. V lost 4 bases to trimming and J lost 4 bases; unmatched junction nucleotides: 3. CDR1 and CDR2 (germline): LGHDT, YNNKEL (reference sequence). This CDR3 is 14 amino acids long. DNA of the CDR3: TGTGCCAGCAGCCCGACTAGCGGGAATTACGAGCAGTACTTC. Its protein product is CASSPTSGNYEQYF.

V gene TRBV27 combines with J gene TRBJ1-1; D call uncertain. CDR3 length equals 13 residues. Germline CDR1 is MNHEY and CDR2 is SMNVEV (reference sequence). The V end lost 5 bases, the J end lost 0 bases, and 7 bases lay between the germline ends. This CDR3 is CASSPHLNTEAFF. The CDR3 DNA reads TGTGCCAGCAGTCCTCACTTGAACACTGAAGCTTTCTTT.

The genes are TRBV3-1 (or the pseudogene TRBV3-2) and TRBJ2-3; D is undetermined. This CDR3 spans 16 amino acids. Per germline, CDR1 LGHDT and CDR2 YNNKEL (reference sequence). V shed 3 bases and J shed 2 bases, with 15 bases lying between them. This chain's CDR3 is CASSQANREYTDTQYF. The CDR3 DNA sequence: TGTGCCAGCAGCCAGGCTAACAGAGAATACACAGATACGCAGTATTTT.

The chain has TRBV19 and TRBJ2-1; 8 positions match TRBD1. Germline CDR1 LNHDA, CDR2 SQIVND (reference sequence). V lost 4 bases to trimming and J lost 6 bases; unmatched junction nucleotides: 8. This CDR3 has 15 amino acids. CDR3 bases: TGTGCCAGTAGTACTCAGGGGGCCCTTAGCAATGAGCAGTTCTTC. Its protein product is CASSTQGALSNEQFF.

CDR3 sequence reads: CASSLMDRREGGYTF. In DNA, the CDR3 is TGCGCCAGCAGCTTGATGGATAGGAGGGAAGGTGGCTACACCTTC. The genes are TRBV5-1 and TRBJ1-2; no definite D call. The V end lost 1 base, the J end lost 7 bases, and 17 bases lay between the germline ends. The CDR3 has 15 residues. CDR1 and CDR2 (germline): SGHRS, YFSETQ.

The V and J genes are TRBV6-5 and TRBJ2-1, with 8 bases aligning to TRBD2. V lost 5 bases, J lost 16 bases, and 10 bases stayed unmatched. This CDR3 contains 12 residues. CDR1 MNHEY and CDR2 SVGAGI come from the germline V gene. The CDR3 sequence is CASSPLLAESFF. CDR3 in DNA: TGTGCCAGCAGTCCCCTACTAGCGGAGTCCTTCTTC.

The CDR3 DNA reads as TGTGCCAGCAGCTTAGCGGGAGGGAAGACCTACAATGAGCAGTTCTTC. This encodes CASSLAGGKTYNEQFF. The chain couples TRBV11-2 to TRBJ2-1; 8 bases map to TRBD2. The CDR3 spans 16 residues. V lost 1 base to trimming and J lost 2 bases; unmatched junction nucleotides: 4. The germline gives CDR1 SGHAT, CDR2 FQNNGV. Full variable domain (remainder filled in from reference TRBV11-2 and TRBJ2-1): EAGVAQSPRYKIIEKRQSVAFWCNPISGHATLYWYQQILGQGPKLLIQFQNNGVVDDSQLPKDRFSAERLKGVDSTLKIQPAKLEDSAVYLCASSLAGGKTYNEQFFGPGTRLTVL.

The V and J genes are TRBV24-1 and TRBJ2-1, with 14 bases lining up with TRBD2. The germline V gene has CDR1 KGHDR and CDR2 SFDVKD. The length of the CDR3 is 17 residues. J lost 6 bases, V lost 3 bases, and 6 bases had no gene match. CDR3 nucleotides: TGTGCCACCAGTGATCCCCTCGGGACTAGCGGGAGCAATGAGCAGTTCTTC. This translates into CATSDPLGTSGSNEQFF.

The count of this clone is one. This rearrangement joins TRBV6-5 to TRBJ1-1; 8 bases fit TRBD1. V lost 6 bases and J lost 9; bases outside the gene matches: 6. The CDR3 spans 12 residues. Per germline, CDR1 MNHEY and CDR2 SVGAGI. As DNA, the CDR3 is TGTGCCAGCAGAAACTGGGACAGGAAAGCTTTCTTT. Translated: CASRNWDRKAFF.

This chain links TRBV19 with TRBJ2-7; 9 bases map to TRBD1. The ends lost 4 bases at V and 4 bases at J; junction bases unmatched: 5. The CDR3 has 14 amino acids. Germline CDR1 and CDR2: LNHDA and SQIVND (reference sequence). CDR3 amino acids: CASSTGQGLYEQYF. CDR3 in DNA: TGTGCCAGTAGTACCGGACAGGGGCTGTACGAGCAGTACTTC.

This chain uses TRBV4-3 with TRBJ2-1, with D tentatively TRBD1 (7 bases). Trimming took 1 base from V and 8 from J, leaving 18 bases between them. The CDR3 totals 16 residues. Germline assignment: CDR1 LGHNA and CDR2 YSLEER. CDR3 region: CASSQARSQGGDEQFF. Written as DNA, the CDR3 is TGCGCCAGCAGCCAAGCTAGGAGTCAGGGGGGCGATGAGCAGTTCTTC.

The chain joins TRBV6-1 to TRBJ1-5; D remains unclear. The CDR3 has 15 amino acids. CDR1 is MNHNS and CDR2 is SASEGT in the germline V gene. V shed 1 base and J shed 3 bases, with 10 bases lying between them. CDR3 DNA: TGTGCCAGCAGTGAAGGGTTGCAGTCCAATCAGCCCCAGCATTTT. The encoded protein is CASSEGLQSNQPQHF.

The chain couples TRBV5-1 to TRBJ2-1; 10 positions match TRBD2. V lost 5 bases, J lost 0 bases, and 5 bases stayed unmatched. CDR1 is SGHRS and CDR2 is YFSETQ in the germline V gene. The CDR3 covers 16 residues. In nucleotides, the CDR3 is TGCGCCAGCAGTTCTATAGCGGGAGGCTCCTACAATGAGCAGTTCTTC. As protein: CASSSIAGGSYNEQFF.

As regards this clone: A junction end diverges from the germline sequence, so it may reflect a read error. The chain uses TRBV28 and TRBJ2-3, with 15 bases fitting TRBD2. The CDR3 consists of 14 residues. Germline V CDR1 and CDR2: MDHEN, SYDVKM. The CDR3 region has the DNA TGTGCCAGCAGCTCAGGGACTAGCGGGAGGAGGGCCCGTTTT. As protein: CASSSGTSGRRARF.

This sequence joins TRBV5-1 and TRBJ1-6; D ambiguous. V was clipped by 3 bases and J by 10 bases, with 11 bases between them. Germline values: CDR1 SGHRS, CDR2 YFSETQ. The length of the CDR3 is 13 residues. Here the CDR3 DNA reads TGCGCCAGCAGCTCGGAGGGCGGGTCACCCCTCCACTTT. Amino acids: CASSSEGGSPLHF.

As regards this clone: One junction end disagrees with the germline gene, perhaps due to a read error. This chain uses TRBV30 with TRBJ2-7, with unresolved D. The CDR3 totals 13 residues. CDR1 GTSNPN and CDR2 SVGIG come from the germline V gene (reference sequence). The CDR3 loop reads CAWSVNQWASPVF. The CDR3 DNA sequence: TGTGCCTGGAGTGTAAATCAATGGGCCTCTCCCGTCTTC.

This chain joins TRBV7-3 and TRBJ1-6; 9 bases agree with TRBD1. V lost 0 bases and J lost 7; bases outside the gene matches: 7. This CDR3 has 17 amino acids. Germline lookup yields CDR1 SGHTA and CDR2 FQGTGA. CDR3 coding DNA: TGTGCCAGCAGCTTAACCCCCACAGGGGGCGGAAATTCACCCCTCCACTTT. It yields the protein CASSLTPTGGGNSPLHF.

This clone was detected only a few times. The chain combines TRBV7-8 with TRBJ2-7; the D gene is possibly TRBD1 (5 bases). This CDR3 contains 14 residues. The V gene's germline CDR1 is SGHVS and CDR2 FQNEAQ. Trimming stripped 5 bases from V and 0 bases from J, with 11 bases between. The CDR3 is CASSRDSYSYEQYF. As DNA, the CDR3 is TGTGCCAGCAGCCGCGACAGTTACTCCTACGAGCAGTACTTC. The variable domain in full, completed from reference TRBV7-8 and TRBJ2-7, reads GAGVSQSPRYKVAKRGQDVALRCDPISGHVSLFWYQQALGQGPEFLTYFQNEAQLDKSGLPSDRFFAERPEGSVSTLKIQRTQQEDSAVYLCASSRDSYSYEQYFGPGTRLTVT.

The chain employs TRBV29-1 and TRBJ1-3; D call uncertain. The CDR3 runs 14 residues. V dropped 0 bases and J dropped 0 bases, with 6 bases sitting between them. The germline V gene encodes CDR1 SQVTM and CDR2 ANQGSEA. CDR3 sequence (DNA): TGCAGCGTTGAAGAGTCCTTCTCTGGAAACACCATATATTTT. Encoded protein: CSVEESFSGNTIYF.